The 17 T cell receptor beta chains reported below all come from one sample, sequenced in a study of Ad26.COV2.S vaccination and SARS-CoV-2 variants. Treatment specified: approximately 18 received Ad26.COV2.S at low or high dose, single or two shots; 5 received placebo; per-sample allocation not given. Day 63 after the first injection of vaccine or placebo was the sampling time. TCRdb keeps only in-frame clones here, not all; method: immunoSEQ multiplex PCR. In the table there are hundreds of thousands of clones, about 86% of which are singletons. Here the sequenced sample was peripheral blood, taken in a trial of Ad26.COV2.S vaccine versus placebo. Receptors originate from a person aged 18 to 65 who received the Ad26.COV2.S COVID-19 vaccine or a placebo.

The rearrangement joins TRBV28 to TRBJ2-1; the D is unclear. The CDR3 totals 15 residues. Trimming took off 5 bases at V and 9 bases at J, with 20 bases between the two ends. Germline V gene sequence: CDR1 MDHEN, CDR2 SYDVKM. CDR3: CASSPRTPRVGEQFF. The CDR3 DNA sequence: TGTGCCAGCAGTCCTAGGACCCCCCGCGTCGGTGAGCAGTTCTTC.

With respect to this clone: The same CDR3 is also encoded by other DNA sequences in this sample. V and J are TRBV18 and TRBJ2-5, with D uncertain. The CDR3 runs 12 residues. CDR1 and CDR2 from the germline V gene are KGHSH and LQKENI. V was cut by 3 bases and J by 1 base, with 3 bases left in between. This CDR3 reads CASSPGQETQYF. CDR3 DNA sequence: TGTGCCAGCTCACCGGGCCAAGAGACCCAGTACTTC.

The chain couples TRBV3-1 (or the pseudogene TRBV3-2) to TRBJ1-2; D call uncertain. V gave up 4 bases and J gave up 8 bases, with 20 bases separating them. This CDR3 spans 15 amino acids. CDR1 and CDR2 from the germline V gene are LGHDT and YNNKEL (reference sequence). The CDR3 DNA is TGTGCCAGCAGCCCTCATAAAGTGGTGGGTGGGGGCTACACCTTC. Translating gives CASSPHKVVGGGYTF.

The CDR3 DNA is TGTGCCAGTAGTATGAACCGCCAAGAGACCCAGTACTTC. Encoded protein: CASSMNRQETQYF. V gene TRBV19 combines with J gene TRBJ2-5; D remains ambiguous. V dropped 3 bases and J dropped 1 base, with 6 bases sitting between them. CDR1 is LNHDA, CDR2 SQIVND, per germline (reference sequence). The CDR3 sequence is 13 residues long.

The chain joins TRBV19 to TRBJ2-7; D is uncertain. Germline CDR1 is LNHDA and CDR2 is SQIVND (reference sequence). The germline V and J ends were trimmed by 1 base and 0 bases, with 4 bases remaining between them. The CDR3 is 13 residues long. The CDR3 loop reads CASSIGLSYEQYF. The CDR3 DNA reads TGTGCCAGTAGTATAGGTCTCTCCTACGAGCAGTACTTC.

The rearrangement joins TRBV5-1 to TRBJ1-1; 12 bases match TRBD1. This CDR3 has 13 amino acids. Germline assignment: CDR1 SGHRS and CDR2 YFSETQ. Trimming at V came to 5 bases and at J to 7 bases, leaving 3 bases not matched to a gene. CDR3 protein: CASSGDRGHEAFF. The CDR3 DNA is TGCGCCAGCAGTGGGGACAGGGGGCATGAAGCTTTCTTT.

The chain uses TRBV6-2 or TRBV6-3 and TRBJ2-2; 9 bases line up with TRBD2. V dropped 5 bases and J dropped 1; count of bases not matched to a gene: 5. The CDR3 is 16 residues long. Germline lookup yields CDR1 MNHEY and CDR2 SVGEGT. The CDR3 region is CASSGLARQNTGELFF. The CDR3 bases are TGTGCCAGCAGTGGACTAGCGCGCCAGAACACCGGGGAGCTGTTTTTT.

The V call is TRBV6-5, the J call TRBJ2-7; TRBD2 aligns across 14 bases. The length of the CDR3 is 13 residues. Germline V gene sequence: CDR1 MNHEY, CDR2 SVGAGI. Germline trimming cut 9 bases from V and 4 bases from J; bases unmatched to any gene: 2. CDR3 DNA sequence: TGTGCCAGTTGGACTAGCGGGAGGTACGAGCAGTACTTC. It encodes CASWTSGRYEQYF.

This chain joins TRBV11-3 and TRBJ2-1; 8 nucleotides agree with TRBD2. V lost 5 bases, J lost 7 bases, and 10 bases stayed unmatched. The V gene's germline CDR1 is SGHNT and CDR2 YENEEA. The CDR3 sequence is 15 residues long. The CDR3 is CASSPRVAGLNEQFF. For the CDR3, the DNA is TGTGCCAGCAGCCCACGGGTAGCGGGACTGAATGAGCAGTTCTTC.

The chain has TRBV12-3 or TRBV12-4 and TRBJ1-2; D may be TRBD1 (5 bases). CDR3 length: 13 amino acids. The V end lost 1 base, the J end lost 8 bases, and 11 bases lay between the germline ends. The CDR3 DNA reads TGTGCCAGCAGTTTAGGGCCAGGGCAAGGCTACACCTTC. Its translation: CASSLGPGQGYTF.

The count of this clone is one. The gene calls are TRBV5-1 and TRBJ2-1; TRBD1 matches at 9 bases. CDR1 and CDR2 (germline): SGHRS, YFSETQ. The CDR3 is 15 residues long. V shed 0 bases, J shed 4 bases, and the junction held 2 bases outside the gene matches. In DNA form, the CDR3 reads TGCGCCAGCAGCTTGGGCGGGACAGGGTACAATGAGCAGTTCTTC. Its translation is CASSLGGTGYNEQFF.

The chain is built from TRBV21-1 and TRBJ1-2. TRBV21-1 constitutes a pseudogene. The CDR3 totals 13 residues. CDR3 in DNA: TGTGCCAGCAGCAGAGCCAGGGGAGGCGGCTACACCTTC. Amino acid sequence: CASSRARGGGYTF.

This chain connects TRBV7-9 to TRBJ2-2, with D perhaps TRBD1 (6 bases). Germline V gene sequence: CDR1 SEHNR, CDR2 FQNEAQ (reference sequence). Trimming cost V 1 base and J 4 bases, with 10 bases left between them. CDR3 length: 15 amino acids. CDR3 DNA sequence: TGTGCCAGCAGCTTAGATGGGGGCTTCACCGGGGAGCTGTTTTTT. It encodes CASSLDGGFTGELFF.

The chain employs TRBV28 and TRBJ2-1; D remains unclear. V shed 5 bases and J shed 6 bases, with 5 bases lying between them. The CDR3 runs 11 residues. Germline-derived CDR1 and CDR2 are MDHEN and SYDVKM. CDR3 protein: CASSTFNEQFF. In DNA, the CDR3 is TGTGCCAGCAGTACGTTCAATGAGCAGTTCTTC. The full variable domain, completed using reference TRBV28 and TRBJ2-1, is DVKVTQSSRYLVKRTGEKVFLECVQDMDHENMFWYRQDPGLGLRLIYFSYDVKMKEKGDIPEGYSVSREKKERFSLILESASTNQTSMYLCASSTFNEQFFGPGTRLTVL.

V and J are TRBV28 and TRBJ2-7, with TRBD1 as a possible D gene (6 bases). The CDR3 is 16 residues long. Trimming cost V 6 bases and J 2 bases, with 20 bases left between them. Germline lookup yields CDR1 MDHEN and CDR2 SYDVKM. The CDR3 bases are TGTGCCAGCAGCCTAATCCCAGGGGCTATAGCCTACGAGCAGTACTTC. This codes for CASSLIPGAIAYEQYF. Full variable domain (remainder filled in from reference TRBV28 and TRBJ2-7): DVKVTQSSRYLVKRTGEKVFLECVQDMDHENMFWYRQDPGLGLRLIYFSYDVKMKEKGDIPEGYSVSREKKERFSLILESASTNQTSMYLCASSLIPGAIAYEQYFGPGTRLTVT.

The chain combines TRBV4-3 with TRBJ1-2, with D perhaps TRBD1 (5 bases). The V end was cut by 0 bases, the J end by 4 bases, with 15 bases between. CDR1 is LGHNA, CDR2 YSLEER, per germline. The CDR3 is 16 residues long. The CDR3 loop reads CASSQDRTGTIYGYTF. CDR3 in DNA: TGCGCCAGCAGCCAAGACAGAACAGGAACAATCTATGGCTACACCTTC.

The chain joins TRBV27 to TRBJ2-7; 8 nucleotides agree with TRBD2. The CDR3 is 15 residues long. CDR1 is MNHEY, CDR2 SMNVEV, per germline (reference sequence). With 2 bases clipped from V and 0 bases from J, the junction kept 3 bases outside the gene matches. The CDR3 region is CASSLQRGLSYEQYF. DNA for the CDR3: TGTGCCAGCAGTTTACAGCGGGGGCTCTCCTACGAGCAGTACTTC.